The rows below give T cell receptor beta chains drawn from one sample of a study of cytomegalovirus exposure and HLA in healthy donors. Repertoires were generated with immunoSEQ multiplex PCR, while TCRdb's copy carries only in-frame clones and drops some. The sample carries some 180,000 clones, less than 90% recorded once. Sequenced material: PBMCs. All receptors come from a girl between 10 and 17 years old in good health and CMV-seropositive. The CDR3 runs from the conserved cysteine through the conserved F or W. D genes are given only for firm matches. Some rows have no size entry. The others give once, few or many, or a class for an expanded clone.

>.|TRBJ2-2|TRBV29-1|.
TGCAGCGTTGAAATGGGTAACGGGGGGAACACCGGGGAGCTGTTTTTT
CSVEMGNGGNTGELFF
>few|TRBJ1-1|TRBV2|TRBD1
TGTGCCAGCACCGGGACAGTGAACACTGAAGCTTTCTTT
CASTGTVNTEAFF
>.|TRBJ2-2|TRBV5-1|TRBD2
TGCGCCAGCAGCTTTGGGACTAGCGGGAGGGACACCGGGGAGCTGTTTTTT
CASSFGTSGRDTGELFF
>.|TRBJ1-4|TRBV4-1|.
TGCGCCAGCAGCCAAGCACTCCGGACAGTTAATGAAAAACTGTTTTTT
CASSQALRTVNEKLFF
>.|TRBJ1-2|TRBV2|.
TGTGCCAGCAGTGAACAGGTTCCCCTTAGCTATGGCTACACCTTC
CASSEQVPLSYGYTF
>few|TRBJ2-3|TRBV19|TRBD1
TGTGCCAGTAGCAGACAGGGCGCCGTAGATACGCAGTATTTT
CASSRQGAVDTQYF
>.|TRBJ2-5|TRBV18|TRBD2
TGTGCCAGCTCGCTCCGTAGCGGGAGTGAGGAGACCCAGTACTTC
CASSLRSGSEETQYF
>.|TRBJ1-3|TRBV28|TRBD1
TGTGCCAGCAGTTTATTGGCAGGGGGCAGCGGAAACACCATATATTTT
CASSLLAGGSGNTIYF
>.|TRBJ1-2|TRBV5-5|TRBD1
TGTGCCAGCAGCTGGGACAGGCCCAACTATGGCTACACCTTC
CASSWDRPNYGYTF
>once|TRBJ2-3|TRBV2|TRBD1
TGTGCCAGCACCCTAGGGGGCACTAGCACAGATACGCAGTATTTT
CASTLGGTSTDTQYF
>.|TRBJ2-7|TRBV4-2|TRBD1
TGTGCCAGCAGCCAAGTGGGGACAGGGAGCTCCTACGAGCAGTACTTC
CASSQVGTGSSYEQYF
>.|TRBJ1-3|TRBV7-9|.
TGTGCCAGCAGCTTAGCGCTAGGGGGGGGAGGAAACACCATATATTTT
CASSLALGGGGNTIYF
>.|TRBJ1-2|TRBV9|.
TGTGCCAGCAGCGGAACGGGACAAAGCTATGGCTACACCTTC
CASSGTGQSYGYTF
>few|TRBJ2-1|TRBV10-3|TRBD2
TGTGCCATCGATAGCGGGAGGGCCGGGGGTAGGAATGAGCAGTTCTTC
CAIDSGRAGGRNEQFF
>.|TRBJ2-3|TRBV7-9|TRBD1
TGTGCCAGCAGCGACCGGGACAGTGTAAATACAGATACGCAGTATTTT
CASSDRDSVNTDTQYF
>few|TRBJ2-1|TRBV13|.
TGTGCCAGCAGCTTAGTGCCGGGAGCTTTCCACAATGAGCAGTTCTTC
CASSLVPGAFHNEQFF
>.|TRBJ1-5|TRBV5-6|.
TGTGCCAGCAGCTTGGCAGGGGTCAAGTCCCAGCATTTT
CASSLAGVKSQHF
>.|TRBJ2-2|TRBV7-8|TRBD1
TGTGCCAGCCAAAGAGGGACAGGGCTCACCGGGGAGCTGTTTTTT
CASQRGTGLTGELFF
>.|TRBJ2-3|TRBV19|.
TGTGCCAGTACGCGAGGGCAATCATGGGCAGATACGCAGTATTTT
CASTRGQSWADTQYF
>.|TRBJ1-1|TRBV11-1|.
TGTGCCAGCAGCACAAGGACAGTGAACACTGAAGCTTTCTTT
CASSTRTVNTEAFF
>.|TRBJ1-2|TRBV5-1|TRBD1
TGCGCCAGCAGCTTGGTACAGGGGGATGGCTACACCTTC
CASSLVQGDGYTF
>.|TRBJ2-5|TRBV5-4|TRBD1
TGTGCCAGCAGCTTTCTAGGGGGCGGTGAGACCCAGTACTTC
CASSFLGGGETQYF
>.|TRBJ1-2|TRBV27|.
TGTGCCAGCAGCAACCACGCGGGGGCGCGGGGCTACACCTTC
CASSNHAGARGYTF
>.|TRBJ1-1|TRBV10-2|.
TGCGCCAGCAGTGTAGCCGTGAACACTGAAGCTTTCTTT
CASSVAVNTEAFF
>few|TRBJ1-2|TRBV6-5|TRBD1
TGTGCCAGCAGTTCGCCCACAGGGGGCTACGGCTACACCTTC
CASSSPTGGYGYTF
>.|TRBJ2-7|TRBV6-5|TRBD2
TGTGCCAGCAGAAAGACTAGCGGGACCTACGAGCAGTACTTC
CASRKTSGTYEQYF
>.|TRBJ1-1|TRBV10-3|.
TGTGCCATCAGTGAGACCCAGGTTAACACTGAAGCTTTCTTT
CAISETQVNTEAFF
>.|TRBJ2-3|TRBV5-6|.
TGTGCCAGCAGCTTGGGAATGGGGGCTAGCACAGATACGCAGTATTTT
CASSLGMGASTDTQYF
>.|TRBJ1-5|TRBV18|.
TGTGCCAGCTCACCTACGGGAGGGGAGCAGCCCCAGCATTTT
CASSPTGGEQPQHF
>once|TRBJ2-7|TRBV4-2|TRBD1
TGTGCCAGCAGCCCCCGGACAGGACCCTACGAGCAGTACTTC
CASSPRTGPYEQYF
>.|TRBJ1-2|TRBV7-2|TRBD1
TGTGCCAGCAGCTCATACCTCGGGACAGGGGATGGCTACACCTTC
CASSSYLGTGDGYTF
>few|TRBJ2-6|TRBV5-4|.
TGTGCCAGCAGGGGAGTAGAGTCTGGGGCCAACGTCCTGACTTTC
CASRGVESGANVLTF
>.|TRBJ2-7|TRBV2|TRBD2
TGTGCCAGCCTATCCCCGTTTGGGGACAACAAGCGGGAGGATTCCTACGAGCAGTACTTC
CASLSPFGDNKREDSYEQYF
>.|TRBJ1-1|TRBV6-1|.
TGTGCCAGCAGTGAAGCTGGGTACAGGGCGGGCACTGAAGCTTTCTTT
CASSEAGYRAGTEAFF
>.|TRBJ2-7|TRBV6-6|.
TGTGCCAGCAGTTACGGTAGCGAGCAGTACTTC
CASSYGSEQYF
>.|TRBJ1-5|TRBV7-2|TRBD1
TGTGCCAGCAGCCTGATAAAGGGACAGGGGGTCAGAAACAATCAGCCCCAGCATTTT
CASSLIKGQGVRNNQPQHF
>.|TRBJ2-5|TRBV18|TRBD2
TGTGCCAGCTCACGACTAGCGGGAGGGCCAGAAGAGACCCAGTACTTC
CASSRLAGGPEETQYF
>few|TRBJ1-1|TRBV4-1|.
TGCGCCAGCAGCCAGTCGGGGATGAACACTGAAGCTTTCTTT
CASSQSGMNTEAFF
>.|TRBJ2-6|TRBV6-5|.
TGTGCCAGCAGTTACGCGGGGTCTGGGGCCAACGTCCTGACTTTC
CASSYAGSGANVLTF
>.|TRBJ1-3|TRBV7-9|.
TGTGCCAGCAGCCAGTCCCTAACGGGGGGAAACACCATATATTTT
CASSQSLTGGNTIYF
>few|TRBJ2-5|TRBV30|TRBD1
TGTGCCTGGAGTGGAGGGACAGGGGGATCCGAGACCCAGTACTTC
CAWSGGTGGSETQYF
>few|TRBJ1-4|TRBV27|.
TGTGCCAGCAGTTTATTTTGGGGGCCCAATGAAAAACTGTTTTTT
CASSLFWGPNEKLFF
>.|TRBJ1-2|TRBV7-2|TRBD1
TGTGCCAGCAGCTTAGAGGGACAGGGAATTGATGGCTACACCTTC
CASSLEGQGIDGYTF
>.|TRBJ1-2|TRBV4-2|TRBD1
TGTGCCAGCAGCCCTCTGGGGTCAGGGGGGTATGGCTACACCTTC
CASSPLGSGGYGYTF
>.|TRBJ2-3|TRBV5-4|TRBD1
TGTGCCAGCAGCCCCGGGACAGCTAGCACAGATACGCAGTATTTT
CASSPGTASTDTQYF
>.|TRBJ2-2|TRBV4-3|TRBD2
TGCGCCAGCAGCCAAGGGACTAGCCTGAACACCGGGGAGCTGTTTTTT
CASSQGTSLNTGELFF
>.|TRBJ1-2|TRBV29-1|TRBD1
TGCAGCGTTAAACTGGAGGGGGCTGACTATGGCTACACCTTC
CSVKLEGADYGYTF
>.|TRBJ1-4|TRBV4-1|.
TGCGCCAGCAGCCAAGAGCCCAGGGACTGGAATGAAAAACTGTTTTTT
CASSQEPRDWNEKLFF
>.|TRBJ2-7|TRBV23-1|TRBD2
TGCGCCAGCAGTCATCCTAGCGGGAGGCACGAGCAGTACTTC
CASSHPSGRHEQYF
>few|TRBJ2-1|TRBV2|.
TGTGCCAGCAGTGCCGAGACTATGGGGAATGAGCAGTTCTTC
CASSAETMGNEQFF
>few|TRBJ2-2|TRBV10-2|.
TGCGCCAGCAGTGCAGGGATTACTGGGGAGCTGTTTTTT
CASSAGITGELFF
>.|TRBJ2-5|TRBV5-1|.
TGCGCCAGCAGCTTGGGCGGTGATAGAGAGACCCAGTACTTC
CASSLGGDRETQYF
>.|TRBJ2-7|TRBV19|.
TGTGCCAGTAGTATAGGGACAAAAACCTACGAGCAGTACTTC
CASSIGTKTYEQYF
>few|TRBJ2-6|TRBV11-3|.
TGTGCCAGCAGCTTAGGGGCGGGCTCTGGGGCCAACGTCCTGACTTTC
CASSLGAGSGANVLTF
>.|TRBJ1-5|TRBV6-5|.
TGTGCCAGCGGGACATCACTTAATCAGCCCCAGCATTTT
CASGTSLNQPQHF